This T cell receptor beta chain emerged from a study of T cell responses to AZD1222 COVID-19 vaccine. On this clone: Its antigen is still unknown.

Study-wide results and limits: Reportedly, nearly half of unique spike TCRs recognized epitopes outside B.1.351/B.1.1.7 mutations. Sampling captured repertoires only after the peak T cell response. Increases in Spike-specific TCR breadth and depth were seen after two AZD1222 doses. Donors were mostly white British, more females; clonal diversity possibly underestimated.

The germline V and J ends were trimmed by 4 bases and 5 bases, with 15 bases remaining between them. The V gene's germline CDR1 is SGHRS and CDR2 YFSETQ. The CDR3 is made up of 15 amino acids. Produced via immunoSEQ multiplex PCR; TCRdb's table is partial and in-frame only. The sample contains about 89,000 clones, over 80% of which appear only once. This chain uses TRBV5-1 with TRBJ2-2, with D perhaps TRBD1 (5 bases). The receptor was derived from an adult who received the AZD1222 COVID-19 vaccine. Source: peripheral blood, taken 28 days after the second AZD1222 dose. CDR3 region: CASSSREGSTGELFF. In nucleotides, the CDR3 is TGCGCCAGCAGCAGCAGGGAAGGGTCAACCGGGGAGCTGTTTTTT.